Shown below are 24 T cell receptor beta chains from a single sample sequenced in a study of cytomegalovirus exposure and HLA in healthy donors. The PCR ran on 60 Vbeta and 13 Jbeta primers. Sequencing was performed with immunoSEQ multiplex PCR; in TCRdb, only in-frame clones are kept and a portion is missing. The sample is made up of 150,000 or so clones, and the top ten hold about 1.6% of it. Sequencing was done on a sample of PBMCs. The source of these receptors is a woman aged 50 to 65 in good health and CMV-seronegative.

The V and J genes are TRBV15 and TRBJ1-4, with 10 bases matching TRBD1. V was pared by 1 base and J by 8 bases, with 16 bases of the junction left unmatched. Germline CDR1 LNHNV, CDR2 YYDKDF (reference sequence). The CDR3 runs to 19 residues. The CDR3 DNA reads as TGTGCCACCAGCAGAGGCGGGACAGGGGCCGGCATGCTGCAGGAAAAACTGTTTTTT. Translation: CATSRGGTGAGMLQEKLFF.

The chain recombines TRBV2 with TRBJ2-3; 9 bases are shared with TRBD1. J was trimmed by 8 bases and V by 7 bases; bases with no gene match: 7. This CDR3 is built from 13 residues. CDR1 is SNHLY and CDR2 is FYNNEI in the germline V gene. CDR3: CASKPTGGSTQYF. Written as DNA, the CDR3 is TGTGCCAGCAAACCCACAGGGGGCAGTACGCAGTATTTT.

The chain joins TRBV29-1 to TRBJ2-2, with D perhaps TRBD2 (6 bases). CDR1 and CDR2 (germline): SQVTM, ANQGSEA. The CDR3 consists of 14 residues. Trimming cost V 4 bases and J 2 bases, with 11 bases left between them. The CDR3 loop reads CSVGRGSNTGELFF. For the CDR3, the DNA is TGCAGCGTTGGGCGGGGATCAAACACCGGGGAGCTGTTTTTT.

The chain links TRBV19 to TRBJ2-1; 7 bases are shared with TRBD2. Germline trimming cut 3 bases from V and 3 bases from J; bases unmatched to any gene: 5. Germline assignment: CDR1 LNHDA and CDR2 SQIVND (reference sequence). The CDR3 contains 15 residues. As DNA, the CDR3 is TGTGCCAGTAGTATTGTAGGGACTAACTACAATGAGCAGTTCTTC. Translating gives CASSIVGTNYNEQFF.

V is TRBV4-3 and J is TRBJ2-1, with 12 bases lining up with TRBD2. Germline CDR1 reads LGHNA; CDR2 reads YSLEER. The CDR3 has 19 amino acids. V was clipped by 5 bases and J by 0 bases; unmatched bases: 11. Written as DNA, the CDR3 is TGCGCCAGCAGCTTTAGGACTAGCGGGGAAACCAGCTCCTACAATGAGCAGTTCTTC. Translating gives CASSFRTSGETSSYNEQFF.

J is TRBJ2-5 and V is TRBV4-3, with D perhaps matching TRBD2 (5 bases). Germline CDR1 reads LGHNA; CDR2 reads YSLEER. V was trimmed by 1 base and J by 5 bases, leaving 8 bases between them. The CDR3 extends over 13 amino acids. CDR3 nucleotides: TGCGCCAGCAGCCAAGTTACTAGTGAGACCCAGTACTTC. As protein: CASSQVTSETQYF.

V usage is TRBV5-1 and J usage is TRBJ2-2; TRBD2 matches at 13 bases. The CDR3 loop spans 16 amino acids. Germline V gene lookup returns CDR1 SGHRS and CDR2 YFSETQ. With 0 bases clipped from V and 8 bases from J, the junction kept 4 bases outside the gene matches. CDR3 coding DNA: TGCGCCAGCAGCTTGGGCGGACTAGCGGGAGCTGGGGAGCTGTTTTTT. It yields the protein CASSLGGLAGAGELFF.

The CDR3 DNA sequence: TGTGCCTGGAGCCTAGCGGGTTCAGAGACCCAGTACTTC. Its protein product is CAWSLAGSETQYF. The chain links TRBV30 to TRBJ2-5, with TRBD2 identical over 8 bases. Germline assignment: CDR1 GTSNPN and CDR2 SVGIG (reference sequence). This CDR3 contains 13 residues. Trimming took 3 bases from V and 4 from J; bases not matched to a gene: 4.

CDR3 DNA sequence: TGCGCCAGCAGCTTGGGAGTTCACGGCTACACCTTC. This codes for CASSLGVHGYTF. This chain connects TRBV5-1 to TRBJ1-2; D remains ambiguous. The CDR3 covers 12 residues. The germline V and J ends were trimmed by 0 bases and 8 bases, with 8 bases remaining between them. Germline V gene sequence: CDR1 SGHRS, CDR2 YFSETQ.

This chain's CDR3 is CASLLYQGRTYEQYF. The CDR3 region has the DNA TGTGCCAGCTTACTTTATCAGGGGAGAACCTACGAGCAGTACTTC. The chain has TRBV18 and TRBJ2-7; D is possibly TRBD1 (6 bases). Trimming stripped 7 bases from V and 2 bases from J, with 18 bases between. Germline V CDR1 and CDR2: KGHSH, LQKENI. The CDR3 runs to 15 residues.

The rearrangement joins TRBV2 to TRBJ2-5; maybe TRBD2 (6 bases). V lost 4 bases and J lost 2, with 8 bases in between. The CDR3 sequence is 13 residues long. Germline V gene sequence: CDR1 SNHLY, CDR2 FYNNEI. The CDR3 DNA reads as TGTGCCAGCAGTGGGGACTTTCAAGAGACCCAGTACTTC. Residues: CASSGDFQETQYF.

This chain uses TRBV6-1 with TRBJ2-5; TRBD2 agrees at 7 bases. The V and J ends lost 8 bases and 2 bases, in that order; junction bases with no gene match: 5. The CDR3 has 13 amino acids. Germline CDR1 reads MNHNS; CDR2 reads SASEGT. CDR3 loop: CASGPGGQETQYF. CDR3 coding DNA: TGTGCCAGCGGCCCGGGGGGACAAGAGACCCAGTACTTC.

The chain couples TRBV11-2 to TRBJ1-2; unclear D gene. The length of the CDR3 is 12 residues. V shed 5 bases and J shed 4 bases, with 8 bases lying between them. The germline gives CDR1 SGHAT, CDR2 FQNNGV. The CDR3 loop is CASSNTVYGYTF. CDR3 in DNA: TGTGCCAGCAGCAATACGGTCTATGGCTACACCTTC.

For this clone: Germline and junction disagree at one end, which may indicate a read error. CDR3 DNA: TGTGCTAGCAGCTTAGCGGGACAGCCCCAAGAGACCCAGTACTTC. It encodes CASSLAGQPQETQYF. The chain carries TRBV7-7 and TRBJ2-5; D may be TRBD2 (8 bases). CDR3 length: 15 residues. Germline CDR1 and CDR2: SSHAT and FNYEAQ (reference sequence).

CDR3 DNA: TGTGCCTGGAGTGTAATGACAGGGGTAGATGAGCAGTTCTTC. Encoded protein: CAWSVMTGVDEQFF. The genes are TRBV30 and TRBJ2-1; 8 bases agree with TRBD1. J was trimmed by 8 bases and V by 0 bases; bases with no gene match: 6. The CDR3 runs to 14 residues. The germline gives CDR1 GTSNPN, CDR2 SVGIG (reference sequence).

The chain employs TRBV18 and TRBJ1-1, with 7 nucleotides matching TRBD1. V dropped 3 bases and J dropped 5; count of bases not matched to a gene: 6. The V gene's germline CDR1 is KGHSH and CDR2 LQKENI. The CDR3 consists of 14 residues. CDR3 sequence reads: CASSPNQGGTEAFF. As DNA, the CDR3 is TGTGCCAGCTCACCGAATCAGGGGGGTACTGAAGCTTTCTTT.

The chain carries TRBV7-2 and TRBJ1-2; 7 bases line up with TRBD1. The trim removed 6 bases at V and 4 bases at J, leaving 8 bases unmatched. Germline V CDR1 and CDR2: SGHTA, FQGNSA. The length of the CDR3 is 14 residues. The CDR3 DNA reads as TGTGCCAGCAGTTTCCCGGGACAGCGCTATGGCTACACCTTC. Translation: CASSFPGQRYGYTF.

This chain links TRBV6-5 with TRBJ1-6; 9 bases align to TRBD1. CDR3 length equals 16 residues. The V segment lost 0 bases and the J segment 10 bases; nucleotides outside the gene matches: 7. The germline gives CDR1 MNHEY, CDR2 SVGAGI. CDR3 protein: CASSYSSDRGRSPLHF. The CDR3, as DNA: TGTGCCAGCAGTTACTCGAGCGACAGGGGGAGGTCACCCCTCCACTTT.

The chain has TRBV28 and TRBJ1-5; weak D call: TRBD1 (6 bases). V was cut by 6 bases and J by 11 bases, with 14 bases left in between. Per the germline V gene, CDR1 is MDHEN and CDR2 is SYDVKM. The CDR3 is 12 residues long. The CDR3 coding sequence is TGTGCCAGCAGCCCCCTGGACAGATCCCAGCATTTT. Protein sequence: CASSPLDRSQHF.

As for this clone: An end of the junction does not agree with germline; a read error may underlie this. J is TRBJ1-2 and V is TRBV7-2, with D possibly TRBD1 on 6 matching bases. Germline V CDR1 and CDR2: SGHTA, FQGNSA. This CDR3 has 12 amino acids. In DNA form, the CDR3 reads TGTGCCAGCAGTCTAAACCGGGACAAGGGACATTTC. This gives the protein CASSLNRDKGHF.

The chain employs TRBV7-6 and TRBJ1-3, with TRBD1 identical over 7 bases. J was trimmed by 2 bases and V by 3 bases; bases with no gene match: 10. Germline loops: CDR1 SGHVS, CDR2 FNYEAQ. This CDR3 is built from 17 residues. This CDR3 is CASSFSAQGGAGNTIYF. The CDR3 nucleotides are TGTGCCAGCAGCTTTAGTGCCCAGGGGGGCGCTGGAAACACCATATATTTT.

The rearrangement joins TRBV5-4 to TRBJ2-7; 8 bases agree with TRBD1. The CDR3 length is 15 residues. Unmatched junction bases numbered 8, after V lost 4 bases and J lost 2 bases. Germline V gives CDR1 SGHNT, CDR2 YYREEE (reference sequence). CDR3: CASSIGTGRAYEQYF. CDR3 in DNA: TGTGCCAGCAGCATAGGGACAGGAAGAGCCTACGAGCAGTACTTC. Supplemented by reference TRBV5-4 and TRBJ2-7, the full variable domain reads ETGVTQSPTHLIKTRGQQVTLRCSSQSGHNTVSWYQQALGQGPQFIFQYYREEENGRGNFPPRFSGLQFPNYSSELNVNALELDDSALYLCASSIGTGRAYEQYFGPGTRLTVT.

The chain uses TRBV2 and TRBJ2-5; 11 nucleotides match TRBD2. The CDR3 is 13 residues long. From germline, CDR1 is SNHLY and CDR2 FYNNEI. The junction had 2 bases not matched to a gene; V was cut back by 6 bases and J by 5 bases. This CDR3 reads CASRGTSGETQYF. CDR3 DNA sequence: TGTGCCAGCAGGGGGACTAGCGGTGAGACCCAGTACTTC.

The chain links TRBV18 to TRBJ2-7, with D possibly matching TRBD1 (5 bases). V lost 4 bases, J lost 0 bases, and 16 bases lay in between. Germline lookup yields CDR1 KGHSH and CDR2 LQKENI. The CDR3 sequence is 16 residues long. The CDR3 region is CASSLLPGPPSYEQYF. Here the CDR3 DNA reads TGTGCCAGCTCACTACTGCCAGGGCCCCCCTCCTACGAGCAGTACTTC.